The clone carrying this T cell receptor (beta chain) was recorded a few times. No antigen is known for it. This CDR3 spans 14 amino acids. V lost 3 bases, J lost 6 bases, and 7 bases stayed unmatched. From germline, CDR1 is SQVTM and CDR2 ANQGSEA. The sample originates from a study of post-analysis software for immune sequencing data. Overall study: Secondary progressive, relapsing-remitting and progressive-relapsing multiple sclerosis were among the included disease courses.

Overall study findings and caveats: Compared with controls, patients had more of about 5 TRBV segments, including TRBV5-6, TRBV5-1 and TRBV20-1. When compared against controls, multiple sclerosis patients showed significantly lower normalized Chao1 diversity. By F measure, strong co-clustering occurred among samples prepared in the same batch.

Unique molecular identifiers had been added to the TCR beta cDNA libraries. Around 500,000 cDNA molecules were obtained per 1 to 10 million input T cells. TCRdb independently ran MiXCR on the PCR reads; one entry per CDR3 protein. The sample records 180,000 or so distinct CDR3 sequences, 29% being singletons. The source material was blood. The V gene is TRBV29-1, the J gene TRBJ1-4; 7 positions match TRBD1. The TCR comes from a girl aged 2 to 17 with multiple sclerosis. The CDR3, as DNA: TGCAGCGTTGACCCGACAGGGTTGTATGAAAAACTGTTTTTT. Protein product: CSVDPTGLYEKLFF. The whole variable domain, filled in from reference TRBV29-1 and TRBJ1-4, reads SAVISQKPSRDICQRGTSLTIQCQVDSQVTMMFWYRQQPGQSLTLIATANQGSEATYESGFVIDKFPISRPNLTFSTLTVSNMSPEDSSIYLCSVDPTGLYEKLFFGSGTQLSVL.